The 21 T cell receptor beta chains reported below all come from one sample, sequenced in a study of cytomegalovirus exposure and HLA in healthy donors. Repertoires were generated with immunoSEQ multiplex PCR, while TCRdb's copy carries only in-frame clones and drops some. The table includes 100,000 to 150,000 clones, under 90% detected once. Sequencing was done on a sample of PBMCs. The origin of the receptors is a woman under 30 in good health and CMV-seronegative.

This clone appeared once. Written as DNA, the CDR3 is TGTGCCAGCAGCGCGGGGGGACTGTACAATGAGCAGTTCTTC. Its protein is CASSAGGLYNEQFF. The chain combines TRBV11-3 with TRBJ2-1; TRBD2 matches at 8 bases. The CDR3 contains 14 residues. Germline lookup yields CDR1 SGHNT and CDR2 YENEEA. Trimming took 5 bases from V and 4 from J; bases not matched to a gene: 4.

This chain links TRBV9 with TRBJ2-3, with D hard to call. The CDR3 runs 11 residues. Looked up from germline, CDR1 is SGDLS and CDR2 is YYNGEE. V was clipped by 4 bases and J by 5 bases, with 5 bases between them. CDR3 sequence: CASSSLDTQYF. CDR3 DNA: TGTGCCAGCAGCTCCCTAGATACGCAGTATTTT.

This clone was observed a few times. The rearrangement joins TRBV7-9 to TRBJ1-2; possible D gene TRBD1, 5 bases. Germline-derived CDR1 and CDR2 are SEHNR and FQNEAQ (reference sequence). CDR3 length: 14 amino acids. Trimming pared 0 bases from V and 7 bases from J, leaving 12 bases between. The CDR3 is CASSLAGGEGGYTF. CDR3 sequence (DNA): TGTGCCAGCAGCTTAGCCGGAGGGGAGGGTGGCTACACCTTC.

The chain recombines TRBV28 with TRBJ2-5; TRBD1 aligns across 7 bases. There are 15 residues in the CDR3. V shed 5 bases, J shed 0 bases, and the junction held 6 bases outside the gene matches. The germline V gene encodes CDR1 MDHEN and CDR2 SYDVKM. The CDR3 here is CASSAYTGDQETQYF. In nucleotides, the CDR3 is TGTGCCAGCAGTGCGTACACAGGGGACCAAGAGACCCAGTACTTC.

As DNA, the CDR3 is TGCGCCAGCAGCCAATCCCATGGCAGGGGGAATGAAAAACTGTTTTTT. Protein: CASSQSHGRGNEKLFF. The rearrangement joins TRBV4-1 to TRBJ1-4; 7 bases are shared with TRBD1. Germline-derived CDR1 and CDR2 are MGHRA and YSYEKL. The CDR3 spans 16 residues. Unmatched junction bases numbered 8, after V lost 2 bases and J lost 5 bases.

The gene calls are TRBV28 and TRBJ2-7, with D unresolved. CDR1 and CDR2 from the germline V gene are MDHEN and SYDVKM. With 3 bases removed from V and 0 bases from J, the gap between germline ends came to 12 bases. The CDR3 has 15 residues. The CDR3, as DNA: TGTGCCAGCAGTTTTCCGCGCGTACCCTCCTACGAGCAGTACTTC. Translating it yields CASSFPRVPSYEQYF.

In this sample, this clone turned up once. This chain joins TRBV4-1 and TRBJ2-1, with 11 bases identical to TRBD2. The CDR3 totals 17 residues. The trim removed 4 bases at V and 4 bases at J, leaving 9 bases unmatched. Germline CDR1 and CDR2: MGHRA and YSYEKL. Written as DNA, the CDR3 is TGCGCCAGCAGCCTAGTTCCGGGACTAGCGGTTTACAATGAGCAGTTCTTC. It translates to CASSLVPGLAVYNEQFF.

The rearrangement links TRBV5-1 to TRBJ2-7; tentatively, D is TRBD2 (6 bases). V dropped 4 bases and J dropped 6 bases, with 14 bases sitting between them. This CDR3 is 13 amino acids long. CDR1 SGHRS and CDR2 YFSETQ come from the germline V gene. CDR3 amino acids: CASSPPASVEQYF. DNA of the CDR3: TGCGCCAGCAGCCCCCCTGCTAGCGTCGAGCAGTACTTC.

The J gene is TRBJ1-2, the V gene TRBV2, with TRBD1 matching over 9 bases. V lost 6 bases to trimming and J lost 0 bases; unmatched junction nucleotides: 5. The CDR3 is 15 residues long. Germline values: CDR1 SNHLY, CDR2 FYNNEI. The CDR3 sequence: CASRYGTGTNYGYTF. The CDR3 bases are TGTGCCAGCAGATATGGGACAGGGACTAACTATGGCTACACCTTC.

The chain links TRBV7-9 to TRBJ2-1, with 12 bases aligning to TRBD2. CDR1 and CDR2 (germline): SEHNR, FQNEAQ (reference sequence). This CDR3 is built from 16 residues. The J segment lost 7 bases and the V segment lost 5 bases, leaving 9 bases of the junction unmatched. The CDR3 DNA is TGTGCCAGCAGCCCGCTCTCTGGACTAGCGGGAAATGAGCAGTTCTTC. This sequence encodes CASSPLSGLAGNEQFF.

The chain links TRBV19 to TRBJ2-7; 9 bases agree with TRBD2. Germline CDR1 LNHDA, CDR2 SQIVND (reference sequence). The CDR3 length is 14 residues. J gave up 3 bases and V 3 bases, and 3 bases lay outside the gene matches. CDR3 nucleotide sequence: TGTGCCAGTAGTATCCTAGCGGGGTTCTACGAGCAGTACTTC. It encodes CASSILAGFYEQYF. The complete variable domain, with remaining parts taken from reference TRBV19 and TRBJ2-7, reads DGGITQSPKYLFRKEGQNVTLSCEQNLNHDAMYWYRQDPGQGLRLIYYSQIVNDFQKGDIAEGYSVSREKKESFPLTVTSAQKNPTAFYLCASSILAGFYEQYFGPGTRLTVT.

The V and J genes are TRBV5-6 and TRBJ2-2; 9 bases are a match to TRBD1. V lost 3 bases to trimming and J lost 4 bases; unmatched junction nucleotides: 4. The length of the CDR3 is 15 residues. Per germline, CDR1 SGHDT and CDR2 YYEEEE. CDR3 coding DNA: TGTGCCAGCAGCTCCCTGACAGGGGGCACCGGGGAGCTGTTTTTT. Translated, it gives CASSSLTGGTGELFF.

CDR3 sequence: CASLRGDVIPEAFF. The CDR3 nucleotides are TGTGCCAGTCTCCGGGGGGACGTTATCCCTGAAGCTTTCTTT. This chain links TRBV28 with TRBJ1-1; a weak D match, TRBD1 (5 bases). Germline lookup yields CDR1 MDHEN and CDR2 SYDVKM. The CDR3 spans 14 residues. The V and J ends lost 9 bases and 6 bases respectively, with 20 bases between them.

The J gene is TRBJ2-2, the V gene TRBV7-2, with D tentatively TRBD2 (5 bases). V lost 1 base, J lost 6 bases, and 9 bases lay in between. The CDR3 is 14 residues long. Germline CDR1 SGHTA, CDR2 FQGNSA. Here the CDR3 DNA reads TGTGCCAGCAGCTTAGAGGGTAGCGCCGGGGAGCTGTTTTTT. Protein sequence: CASSLEGSAGELFF.

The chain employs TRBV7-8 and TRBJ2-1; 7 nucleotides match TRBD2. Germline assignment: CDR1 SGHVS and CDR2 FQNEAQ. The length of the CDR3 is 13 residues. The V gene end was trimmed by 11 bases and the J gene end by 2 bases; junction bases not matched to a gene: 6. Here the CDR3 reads CAGGSGAYNEQFF. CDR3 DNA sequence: TGTGCCGGCGGGAGTGGCGCCTACAATGAGCAGTTCTTC.

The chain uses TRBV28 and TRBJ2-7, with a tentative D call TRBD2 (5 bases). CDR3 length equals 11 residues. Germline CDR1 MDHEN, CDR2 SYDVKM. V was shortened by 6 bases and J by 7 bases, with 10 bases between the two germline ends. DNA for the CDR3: TGTGCCAGCAGAGGACTCGGGGAGCAGTACTTC. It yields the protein CASRGLGEQYF.

CDR3 nucleotides: TGTGCCAGCAGCCTCGGCCCAGCGGGGACTGAAGCTTTCTTT. Translated, it gives CASSLGPAGTEAFF. The rearrangement uses TRBV11-1 and TRBJ1-1; D is unclear. CDR1 and CDR2 from the germline V gene are SGHAT and FQDESV (reference sequence). The germline V and J ends were trimmed by 5 bases and 5 bases, with 15 bases remaining between them. This CDR3 comprises 14 residues.

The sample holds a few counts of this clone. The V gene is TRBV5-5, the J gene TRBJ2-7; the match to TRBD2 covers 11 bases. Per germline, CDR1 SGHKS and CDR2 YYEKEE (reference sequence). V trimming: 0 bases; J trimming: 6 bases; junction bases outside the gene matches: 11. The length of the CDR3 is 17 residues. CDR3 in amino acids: CASSLGLTSGSRGEQYF. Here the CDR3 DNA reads TGTGCCAGCAGCTTGGGGCTAACTAGCGGGAGCCGGGGCGAGCAGTACTTC.

The CDR3 DNA follows: TGTGCCCTCAAGCGGGGGCCCCTCTACAATGAGCAGTTCTTC. This sequence encodes CALKRGPLYNEQFF. The genes are TRBV10-3 and TRBJ2-1; 8 bases map to TRBD2. The CDR3 runs 14 residues. Trimming cost V 11 bases and J 3 bases; bases outside gene matches: 9. Germline loops: CDR1 ENHRY, CDR2 SYGVKD.

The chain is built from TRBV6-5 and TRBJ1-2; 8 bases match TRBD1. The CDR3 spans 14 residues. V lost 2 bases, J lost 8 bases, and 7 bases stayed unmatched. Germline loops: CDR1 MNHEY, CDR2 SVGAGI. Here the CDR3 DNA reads TGTGCCAGCAGTTACCTCCAGGGGGCGAAGGGCTACACCTTC. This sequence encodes CASSYLQGAKGYTF.

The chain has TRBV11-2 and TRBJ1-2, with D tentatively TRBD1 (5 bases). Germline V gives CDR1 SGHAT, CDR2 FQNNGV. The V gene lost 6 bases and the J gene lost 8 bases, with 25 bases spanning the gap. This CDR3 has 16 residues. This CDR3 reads CASSQLGPPRRGGYTF. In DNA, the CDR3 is TGTGCCAGCAGTCAATTAGGGCCCCCTAGAAGGGGAGGCTACACCTTC.